The entry below gives a single T cell receptor beta chain sequence along with its context. This receptor's antigen is unknown. The junction departs from germline at one end; a sequencing error may be responsible. This sample is drawn from a study of blood T cell repertoires in COVID-19 (dated by TCRdb to 2019 to 2021). With respect to the entire study: Samples covering the acute and convalescent phases of COVID-19 were provided by collaborators in the United States, Italy and Spain. Samples came from the ongoing ImmuneRACE study (first 160 participants) plus 1,254 subjects from 6 global collaborators. Sample metadata almost always included a de-identified subject ID, COVID-19 status, age in years and sex. The repertoires were released in a freely available public database intended as a resource for research on the immune response to SARS-CoV-2. Subjects who had been exposed to COVID-19, were actively infected with it, or had recovered from it provided the deeply sampled blood TCRbeta repertoires that made up the dataset. The material from the prospective study consisted of cDNA or gDNA derived from T cells, B-cell-depleted T cells, or PBMCs. HLA class I and class II types, where available, came from metadata supplied by the sample provider rather than from assay-based typing. General conclusions and limits of the study: Clinical and demographic metadata were provided uncurated, with the amount varying by source and participant.

Collaborating institutions collected whole blood in K2EDTA tubes following their own protocols. Collaborator samples were shipped for TCRbeta analysis as frozen whole blood, isolated PBMCs, or DNA extracted from either sample type. TCRbeta CDR3 regions were amplified from genomic DNA by means of the immunoSEQ Assay, a bias-controlled multiplex PCR. In the source study's methods: The number of nucleated cells in each sample was estimated by amplification of reference gene primers within the assay. Sequence reads were collapsed and filtered to measure the absolute abundance of every unique TCRbeta CDR3 rearrangement. Productive Simpson clonality was computed per sample as the square root of Simpson's diversity index over productive rearrangements. TCRdb limited this immuneACCESS table to in-frame rearrangements with V and J called. A share of clones is missing; checked studies link under half to unresolved V genes, and the rest is unexplained. V and J calls and clone size are given by that table; D and trimming were obtained from the DNA. The sample table holds under 150,000 clones, of which about 89% were seen once. About 17% of the sample belongs to the ten largest clones.

CDR1 LNHNV and CDR2 YYDKDF are derived from the germline V gene (reference sequence). The CDR3 covers 11 residues, taking in both the cysteine and the phenylalanine. The sequence is cut down to CDR3 DNA, 33 bases in frame from base 1. The sequenced material came from peripheral blood. The V and J genes are TRBV15 and TRBJ2-1, and TRBD2 aligns with 10 junction nucleotides. The clonotype originates from a man aged 45-65 years with active or convalescent COVID-19. CDR3 sequence: CATSRDSGRLF. Here is the DNA: TGTGCCACCAGCAGAGATAGCGGGAGGCTCTTC.